These 12 T cell receptor beta chains came from one sample sequenced in a study of blood T cell repertoires in COVID-19 (dated by TCRdb to 2020 to 2022). Receptor libraries were prepared by the immunoSEQ multiplex PCR assay. TCRdb's version of the immuneACCESS table is confined to in-frame rearrangements and falls short of the full clone set. An unresolved V gene accounts for under half of the shortfall where checked; the remainder is of unknown origin. The sample table contains about 140,000 clones; only one count was recorded for 80% of them. The ten biggest clones cover around 3.4% of the sample. The sequencing sample was made of peripheral blood. These receptors originate from a man in his 70s who had recovered from COVID-19.

This rearrangement joins TRBV7-9 to TRBJ2-2; D is unresolved. Germline-derived CDR1 and CDR2 are SEHNR and FQNEAQ (reference sequence). The V end was cut by 4 bases, the J end by 8 bases, with 5 bases between. The length of the CDR3 is 11 residues. The CDR3 DNA sequence: TGTGCCAGCAGCTCGAGAGGGGAGCTGTTTTTT. Protein: CASSSRGELFF. Looking up the rest from reference TRBV7-9 and TRBJ2-2 gives the full variable domain: DTGVSQNPRHKITKRGQNVTFRCDPISEHNRLYWYRQTLGQGPEFLTYFQNEAQLEKSRLLSDRFSAERPKGSFSTLEIQRTEQGDSAMYLCASSSRGELFFGEGSRLTVL.

The chain links TRBV5-1 to TRBJ1-1, with 7 bases matching TRBD1. The CDR3 is 15 amino acids. Trimming took 0 bases from V and 3 from J; bases not matched to a gene: 5. CDR1 SGHRS and CDR2 YFSETQ come from the germline V gene. This CDR3 reads CASSLVGTVDTEAFF. The CDR3 DNA sequence: TGCGCCAGCAGCTTGGTAGGGACAGTGGACACTGAAGCTTTCTTT.

The chain has TRBV21-1 and TRBJ1-6; the DNA was not compared with TRBD1, the D call given in the table. TRBV21-1 is labeled a pseudogene. The CDR3 sequence is 17 residues long. The CDR3 spells CASSKVGAGRWGNPLHF. The CDR3 DNA follows: TGTGCCAGCAGCAAAGTTGGGGCAGGCCGGTGGGGAAACCCCCTCCACTTT.

The chain combines TRBV7-9 with TRBJ2-2, with 9 positions matching TRBD2. The ends lost 1 base at V and 1 base at J; junction bases unmatched: 1. The CDR3 sequence is 16 residues long. Germline CDR1 SEHNR, CDR2 FQNEAQ (reference sequence). The CDR3 loop is CASSLVSGRNTGELFF. The CDR3 region has the DNA TGTGCCAGCAGCTTAGTTAGCGGGAGGAACACCGGGGAGCTGTTTTTT.

This clone has a count of ten or more. CDR3 in amino acids: CASSLGGQGINYGYTF. The DNA for the CDR3 is TGCGCCAGCAGCTTGGGAGGACAGGGGATTAACTATGGCTACACCTTC. This chain uses TRBV5-1 with TRBJ1-2; TRBD1 matches 9 bases. The CDR3 runs 16 residues. Germline V gene sequence: CDR1 SGHRS, CDR2 YFSETQ. V trimming: 0 bases; J trimming: 1 base; junction bases outside the gene matches: 4. The variable domain in full, with the rest retrieved from reference TRBV5-1 and TRBJ1-2, is KAGVTQTPRYLIKTRGQQVTLSCSPISGHRSVSWYQQTPGQGLQFLFEYFSETQRNKGNFPGRFSGRQFSNSRSEMNVSTLELGDSALYLCASSLGGQGINYGYTFGSGTRLTVV.

This clone was picked up a small number of times. The chain links TRBV10-3 to TRBJ1-1; the match to TRBD1 covers 12 bases. The V segment lost 3 bases and the J segment 4 bases; nucleotides outside the gene matches: 6. Germline V lookup: CDR1 ENHRY, CDR2 SYGVKD. The CDR3 sequence is 16 residues long. The CDR3 loop reads CAISDGTGGLITEAFF. Written as DNA, the CDR3 is TGTGCCATCAGTGATGGGACAGGGGGCCTGATCACTGAAGCTTTCTTT.

The chain links TRBV30 to TRBJ1-1, with D unclear. This CDR3 has 12 residues. Trimming cost V 5 bases and J 0 bases, with 7 bases left between them. CDR1 and CDR2 from the germline V gene are GTSNPN and SVGIG (reference sequence). CDR3 nucleotides: TGTGCCTGGGGGGAGATGAACACTGAAGCTTTCTTT. This translates into CAWGEMNTEAFF. Full variable domain (rest looked up from reference TRBV30 and TRBJ1-1): SQTIHQWPATLVQPVGSPLSLECTVEGTSNPNLYWYRQAAGRGLQLLFYSVGIGQISSEVPQNLSASRPQDRQFILSSKKLLLSDSGFYLCAWGEMNTEAFFGQGTRLTVV.

The chain employs TRBV10-1 and TRBJ1-4; the D gene is possibly TRBD1 (5 bases). V was clipped by 8 bases and J by 6 bases, with 13 bases between them. Germline V gene lookup returns CDR1 WNHNN and CDR2 SYGVQD (reference sequence). The CDR3 has 13 amino acids. The CDR3 loop reads CASAGTVDEKLFF. The DNA for the CDR3 is TGCGCCAGCGCCGGGACTGTGGATGAAAAACTGTTTTTT.

The rearrangement joins TRBV30 to TRBJ2-1; the match to TRBD2 covers 9 bases. CDR3 length: 15 amino acids. V was clipped by 1 base and J by 9 bases; unmatched bases: 10. CDR1 is GTSNPN and CDR2 is SVGIG in the germline V gene (reference sequence). The CDR3 region is CAWSGRLAVGGEQFF. The DNA for the CDR3 is TGTGCCTGGAGTGGCCGACTAGCGGTGGGGGGTGAGCAGTTCTTC. Full variable domain (missing parts from reference TRBV30 and TRBJ2-1): SQTIHQWPATLVQPVGSPLSLECTVEGTSNPNLYWYRQAAGRGLQLLFYSVGIGQISSEVPQNLSASRPQDRQFILSSKKLLLSDSGFYLCAWSGRLAVGGEQFFGPGTRLTVL.

V gene TRBV19 combines with J gene TRBJ2-1; 8 bases are shared with TRBD2. The CDR3 spans 15 residues. Germline V gives CDR1 LNHDA, CDR2 SQIVND (reference sequence). V gave up 4 bases and J gave up 3 bases; unmatched junction bases: 5. Written as DNA, the CDR3 is TGTGCCAGTAGTAATAGCGGGGCGAACTACAATGAGCAGTTCTTC. Its protein product is CASSNSGANYNEQFF.

The rearrangement links TRBV5-1 to TRBJ2-5; perhaps TRBD1 as D (5 bases). The CDR3 runs to 15 residues. The germline V gene encodes CDR1 SGHRS and CDR2 YFSETQ. Trimming shortened V by 0 bases and J by 5 bases, and 14 bases separated the two germline ends. The CDR3 loop reads CASSLASDMAETQYF. DNA for the CDR3: TGCGCCAGCAGCTTGGCTTCGGACATGGCTGAGACCCAGTACTTC.

The chain recombines TRBV29-1 with TRBJ1-1; 7 bases fit TRBD1. The V gene's germline CDR1 is SQVTM and CDR2 ANQGSEA. The J segment lost 1 base and the V segment lost 6 bases, leaving 8 bases of the junction unmatched. The CDR3 totals 14 residues. The CDR3 DNA follows: TGCAGCGTCTCAGGGGGACATCAGAACACTGAAGCTTTCTTT. The encoded protein is CSVSGGHQNTEAFF.